The sequence of this T cell receptor (beta chain) was determined in a study of blood T cell repertoires in COVID-19. This clone has more than one count but fewer than ten. Profiled with immunoSEQ multiplex PCR; TCRdb holds only in-frame clones, not every one. In the table there are roughly 230,000 clones, about 80% of which are singletons. Source material: peripheral blood. This receptor was identified in a man in his forties or fifties with active or convalescent COVID-19.

The CDR3 DNA reads as TGTGCCAGCAGCTTGGACAGGGACTTCGAAGCTTTCTTT. It encodes CASSLDRDFEAFF. The chain couples TRBV11-2 to TRBJ1-1, with 8 bases that match TRBD1. The CDR3 is made up of 13 amino acids. Unmatched junction bases numbered 5, after V lost 3 bases and J lost 8 bases. Germline V CDR1 and CDR2: SGHAT, FQNNGV. The whole variable domain, filled in from reference TRBV11-2 and TRBJ1-1, reads EAGVAQSPRYKIIEKRQSVAFWCNPISGHATLYWYQQILGQGPKLLIQFQNNGVVDDSQLPKDRFSAERLKGVDSTLKIQPAKLEDSAVYLCASSLDRDFEAFFGQGTRLTVV.